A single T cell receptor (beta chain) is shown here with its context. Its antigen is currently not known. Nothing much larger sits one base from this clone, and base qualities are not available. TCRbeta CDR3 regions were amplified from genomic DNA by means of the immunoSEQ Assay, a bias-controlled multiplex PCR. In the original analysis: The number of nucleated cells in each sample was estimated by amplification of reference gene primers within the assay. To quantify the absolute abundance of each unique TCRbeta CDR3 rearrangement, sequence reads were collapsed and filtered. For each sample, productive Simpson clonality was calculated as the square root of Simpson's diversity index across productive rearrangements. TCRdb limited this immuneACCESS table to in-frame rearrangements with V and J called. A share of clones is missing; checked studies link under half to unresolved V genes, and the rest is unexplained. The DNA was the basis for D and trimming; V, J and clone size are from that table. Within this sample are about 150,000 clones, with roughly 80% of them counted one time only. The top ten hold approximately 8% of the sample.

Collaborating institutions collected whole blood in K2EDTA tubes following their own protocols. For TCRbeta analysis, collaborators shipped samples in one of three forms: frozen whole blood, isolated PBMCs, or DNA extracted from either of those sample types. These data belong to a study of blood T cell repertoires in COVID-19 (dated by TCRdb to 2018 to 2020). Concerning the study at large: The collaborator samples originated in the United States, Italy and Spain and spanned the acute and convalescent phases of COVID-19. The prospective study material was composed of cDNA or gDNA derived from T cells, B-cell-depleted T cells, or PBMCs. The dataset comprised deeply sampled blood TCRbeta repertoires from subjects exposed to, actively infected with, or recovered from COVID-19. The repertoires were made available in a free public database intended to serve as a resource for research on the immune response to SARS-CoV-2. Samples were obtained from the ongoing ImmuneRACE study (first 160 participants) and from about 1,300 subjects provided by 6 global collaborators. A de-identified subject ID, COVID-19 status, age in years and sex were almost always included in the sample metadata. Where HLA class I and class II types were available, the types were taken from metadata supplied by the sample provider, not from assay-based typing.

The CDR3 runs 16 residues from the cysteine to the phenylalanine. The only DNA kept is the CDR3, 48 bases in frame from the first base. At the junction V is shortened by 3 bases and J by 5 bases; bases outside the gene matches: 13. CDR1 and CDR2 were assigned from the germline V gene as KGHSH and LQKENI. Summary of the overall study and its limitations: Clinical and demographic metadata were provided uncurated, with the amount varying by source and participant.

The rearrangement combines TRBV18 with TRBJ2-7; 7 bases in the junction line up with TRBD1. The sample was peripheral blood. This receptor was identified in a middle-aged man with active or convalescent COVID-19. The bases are TGTGCCAGCTCACCCCTCGGGACAGTTCGTATGGACGAGCAGTACTTC. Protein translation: CASSPLGTVRMDEQYF.